The present TCR beta chain was sequenced within a study of blood T cell repertoires in COVID-19. Germline V lookup: CDR1 LNHDA, CDR2 SQIVND (reference sequence). CDR3 length equals 13 residues. V lost 6 bases and J 2 bases, leaving 8 bases between the germline ends. Assay used: immunoSEQ multiplex PCR; TCRdb lists only in-frame clones, some missing. Of some 280,000 clones in the sample, about nine tenths were seen once. The chain couples TRBV19 to TRBJ1-5; D is undetermined. The sample consisted of peripheral blood. The TCR originated in a woman aged 35 to 49 who had recovered from COVID-19. Here the CDR3 DNA reads TGTGCCAGTAGCTGGCAGGGCAATCAGCCCCAGCATTTT. It is translated as CASSWQGNQPQHF.